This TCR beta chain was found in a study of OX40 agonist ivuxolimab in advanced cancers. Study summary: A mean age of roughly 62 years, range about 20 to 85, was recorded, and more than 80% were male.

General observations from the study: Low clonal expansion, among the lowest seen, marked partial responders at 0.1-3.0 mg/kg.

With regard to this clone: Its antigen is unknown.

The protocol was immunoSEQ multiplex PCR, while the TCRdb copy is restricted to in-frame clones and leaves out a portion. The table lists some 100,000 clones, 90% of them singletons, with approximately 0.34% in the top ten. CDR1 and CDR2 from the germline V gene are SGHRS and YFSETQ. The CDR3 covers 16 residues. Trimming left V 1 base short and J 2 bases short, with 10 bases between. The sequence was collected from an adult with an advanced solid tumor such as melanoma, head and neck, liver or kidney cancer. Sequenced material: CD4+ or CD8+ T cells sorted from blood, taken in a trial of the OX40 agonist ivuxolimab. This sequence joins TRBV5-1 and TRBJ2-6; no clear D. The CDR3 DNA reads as TGCGCCAGCAGCTTGACCGGAGCGCCTGGGGCCAACGTCCTGACTTTC. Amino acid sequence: CASSLTGAPGANVLTF.